This passage covers 13 T cell receptor beta chains from one sample sequenced in a study of cytomegalovirus exposure and HLA in healthy donors. The study ran its PCR with 60 Vbeta and 13 Jbeta primers. Sequencing was performed with immunoSEQ multiplex PCR; in TCRdb, only in-frame clones are kept and a portion is missing. Of 120,000 or so clones in the sample, 65% to 80% were seen once. Sequenced material: PBMCs. The receptor set was obtained from a human donor in good health.

The chain has TRBV14 and TRBJ2-6; 11 bases line up with TRBD2. The ends lost 5 bases at V and 0 bases at J; junction bases unmatched: 6. CDR1 is SGHDN and CDR2 is FVKESK in the germline V gene. The CDR3 consists of 18 residues. The CDR3 protein is CASSDGLAGYSGANVLTF. In DNA form, the CDR3 reads TGTGCCAGCAGCGACGGACTAGCGGGCTACTCTGGGGCCAACGTCCTGACTTTC.

There are a few counts of this clone. The V and J genes are TRBV19 and TRBJ2-1, with D possibly being TRBD2 (6 bases). Germline CDR1 reads LNHDA; CDR2 reads SQIVND (reference sequence). V dropped 5 bases and J dropped 4 bases, with 24 bases sitting between them. The CDR3 is 18 residues long. The CDR3 loop is CASSGGEALAGWYNEQFF. The DNA of the CDR3 is TGTGCCAGTAGTGGCGGGGAAGCTTTGGCGGGATGGTACAATGAGCAGTTCTTC.

V and J are TRBV11-3 and TRBJ2-3; TRBD2 matches 9 bases. This CDR3 has 17 residues. Germline lookup yields CDR1 SGHNT and CDR2 YENEEA. Trimming at V came to 3 bases and at J to 4 bases, leaving 11 bases not matched to a gene. The CDR3 loop is CASSLGGTAGGADTQYF. CDR3 sequence (DNA): TGTGCCAGCAGCTTGGGAGGGACAGCGGGAGGAGCAGATACGCAGTATTTT.

This chain connects TRBV11-1 to TRBJ1-2; no clear D gene. V lost 6 bases and J lost 5, with 16 bases in between. CDR1 and CDR2 (germline): SGHAT, FQDESV (reference sequence). This CDR3 region has 14 residues. CDR3 coding DNA: TGTGCCAGCAGTATGGGAGGCGGTGGATATGGCTACACCTTC. Protein: CASSMGGGGYGYTF.

The CDR3: CASRRTVDNSPLHF. In DNA, the CDR3 is TGTGCCAGCAGAAGGACAGTAGATAATTCACCCCTCCACTTT. The chain employs TRBV14 and TRBJ1-6; possible D gene TRBD1, 6 bases. Germline CDR1 and CDR2: SGHDN and FVKESK. This CDR3 has 14 amino acids. The germline V and J ends were trimmed by 6 bases and 5 bases, with 11 bases remaining between them.

V usage is TRBV6-1 and J usage is TRBJ2-2; D uncertain. This CDR3 has 17 residues. Per the germline V gene, CDR1 is MNHNS and CDR2 is SASEGT. Trimming stripped 3 bases from V and 4 bases from J, with 18 bases between. The CDR3 sequence is CASSDLLGGRSTGELFF. The CDR3 nucleotides are TGTGCCAGCAGTGATCTCCTTGGCGGTCGGAGCACCGGGGAGCTGTTTTTT.

The count of this clone is one. The CDR3 DNA follows: TGTGCCAGCAGTGAAGCAAGGGGCTTCAAAAACATTCAGTACTTC. Encoded protein: CASSEARGFKNIQYF. The V gene is TRBV2, the J gene TRBJ2-4; D possibly corresponds to TRBD1 (5 bases). This CDR3 is 15 amino acids long. V was trimmed by 0 bases and J by 3 bases, leaving 9 bases between them. Per the germline V gene, CDR1 is SNHLY and CDR2 is FYNNEI.

The sample holds a few counts of this clone. The chain joins TRBV28 to TRBJ2-1; 15 nucleotides match TRBD2. V lost 3 bases, J lost 8 bases, and 17 bases stayed unmatched. The CDR3 is 20 amino acids. Per the germline V gene, CDR1 is MDHEN and CDR2 is SYDVKM. DNA for the CDR3: TGTGCCAGCAGTTTCCCGGACCGGGGAGGACTAGCGGGAGGGCCCCATGAGCAGTTCTTC. Translating it yields CASSFPDRGGLAGGPHEQFF.

The chain is built from TRBV30 and TRBJ2-7, with 9 bases aligning to TRBD1. CDR1 is GTSNPN, CDR2 SVGIG, per germline (reference sequence). J was trimmed by 3 bases and V by 0 bases; bases with no gene match: 3. The CDR3 is 14 residues long. In DNA, the CDR3 is TGTGCCTGGAGTGTAGGGACAGGGAGCTACGAGCAGTACTTC. Protein: CAWSVGTGSYEQYF.

The chain carries TRBV18 and TRBJ2-7; 9 nucleotides match TRBD2. Germline trimming cut 0 bases from V and 6 bases from J; bases unmatched to any gene: 6. Germline CDR1 is KGHSH and CDR2 is LQKENI. The CDR3 is 15 residues long. The CDR3 bases are TGTGCCAGCTCACCACCGCTTGGCGGGAGGGTCGAGCAGTACTTC. As protein: CASSPPLGGRVEQYF.

V gene TRBV10-2 combines with J gene TRBJ1-2; 7 nucleotides line up with TRBD1. The ends lost 5 bases at V and 8 bases at J; junction bases unmatched: 14. Germline assignment: CDR1 WSHSY and CDR2 SAAADI. This CDR3 is built from 15 residues. The CDR3 coding sequence is TGCGCCAGCAGTACCCAACAGGGGATGATTGGAGGCTACACCTTC. This gives the protein CASSTQQGMIGGYTF.

The chain employs TRBV5-1 and TRBJ2-6; D might be TRBD2 (6 bases). Germline V gives CDR1 SGHRS, CDR2 YFSETQ. V lost 1 base and J lost 2, with 13 bases in between. The CDR3 loop spans 17 amino acids. The CDR3 loop is CASSLSAASAGANVLTF. The CDR3 bases are TGCGCCAGCAGCTTGTCGGCCGCTAGCGCTGGGGCCAACGTCCTGACTTTC.

The gene calls are TRBV5-4 and TRBJ2-2; 8 positions match TRBD2. This CDR3 spans 15 amino acids. J lost 4 bases, V lost 3 bases, and 5 bases had no gene match. Looked up from germline, CDR1 is SGHNT and CDR2 is YYREEE (reference sequence). CDR3 sequence reads: CASSSLAGGTGELFF. The CDR3, as DNA: TGTGCCAGCAGCTCCTTGGCGGGAGGCACCGGGGAGCTGTTTTTT.